Presented here are 28 T cell receptor beta chains from one specimen sequenced in a study of CD8 T cells in Susac syndrome. An input of about 0.45 to 1 ug of RNA was subjected to reverse transcription using random hexamers. A single record per CDR3 protein comes from TCRdb applying MiXCR to the immunoSEQ multiplex PCR reads. The sample lists some 300,000 distinct CDR3 sequences, around 91% occurring once. What was sequenced was CD8+ T cells from PBMCs. Receptors originate from a human donor with multiple sclerosis.

This clonotype was seen only a few times. This sequence joins TRBV7-9 and TRBJ1-5; a possible D gene is TRBD1 (5 bases). This CDR3 has 14 amino acids. From germline, CDR1 is SEHNR and CDR2 FQNEAQ (reference sequence). The V end lost 5 bases, the J end lost 4 bases, and 12 bases lay between the germline ends. For the CDR3, the DNA is TGTGCCAGCAGCGACGGGACGGGGAATCAGCCCCAGCATTTT. Its protein product is CASSDGTGNQPQHF.

Only one count was recorded for this clonotype. The rearrangement links TRBV6-2 or TRBV6-3 to TRBJ2-7, with 9 bases identical to TRBD2. J lost 0 bases, V lost 6 bases, and 9 bases had no gene match. This CDR3 spans 16 amino acids. The germline gives CDR1 MNHEY, CDR2 SVGEGT. CDR3 nucleotides: TGTGCCAGCAGCTCTACTAGCGGGTATTACTCCTACGAGCAGTACTTC. Amino acid sequence: CASSSTSGYYSYEQYF.

V gene TRBV9 combines with J gene TRBJ2-5; D uncertain. The ends were cut back, 5 bases at V and 0 bases at J, with 11 bases in the middle. Per the germline V gene, CDR1 is SGDLS and CDR2 is YYNGEE. The CDR3 is 14 amino acids. CDR3 nucleotides: TGTGCCAGCAGTGACAACCAGGACCAAGAGACCCAGTACTTC. It yields the protein CASSDNQDQETQYF.

This chain joins TRBV6-5 and TRBJ2-5; 8 bases fit TRBD1. V trimming: 1 base; J trimming: 4 bases; junction bases outside the gene matches: 8. The CDR3 is 16 residues long. Per germline, CDR1 MNHEY and CDR2 SVGAGI. CDR3 loop: CASSYFATGAPETQYF. CDR3 nucleotides: TGTGCCAGCAGTTACTTCGCGACAGGGGCGCCAGAGACCCAGTACTTC.

This chain connects TRBV9 to TRBJ2-5; TRBD1 or TRBD2 may be the D gene (5 bases each). V shed 2 bases and J shed 5 bases, with 13 bases lying between them. This CDR3 is 14 amino acids long. Germline CDR1 and CDR2: SGDLS and YYNGEE. The CDR3 nucleotides read TGTGCCAGCAGCGTTCAGGGAACGGGGGAGACCCAGTACTTC. Encoded protein: CASSVQGTGETQYF.

This clonotype was observed a single time. The chain carries TRBV20-1 and TRBJ2-7; tentatively, D is TRBD1 (7 bases). V was pared by 6 bases and J by 9 bases, with 21 bases between. CDR3 length: 13 amino acids. CDR1 and CDR2 from the germline V gene are DFQATT and SNEGSKA (reference sequence). In nucleotides, the CDR3 is TGCAGTGCCAAAACAGGGGACCGGGGGATGCAGTACTTC. It specifies CSAKTGDRGMQYF.

This sequence joins TRBV5-6 and TRBJ1-4; D is possibly TRBD1 (6 bases). Per the germline V gene, CDR1 is SGHDT and CDR2 is YYEEEE. The V gene lost 3 bases and the J gene lost 5 bases, with 11 bases spanning the gap. The CDR3 consists of 14 residues. The CDR3 DNA follows: TGTGCCAGCAGCTGGGGGCCCCCGAATGAAAAACTGTTTTTT. Residues: CASSWGPPNEKLFF.

The CDR3: CATLTGSTEAFF. The CDR3 DNA reads as TGTGCCACTCTGACAGGGAGCACTGAAGCTTTCTTT. The chain links TRBV2 to TRBJ1-1, with TRBD1 matching 7 bases. Trimming removed 10 bases from V and 4 bases from J; junction bases left unmatched: 6. This CDR3 is built from 12 residues. Per the germline V gene, CDR1 is SNHLY and CDR2 is FYNNEI.

In its sample, this clonotype was seen a few times. The CDR3 DNA sequence: TGTGCCAGCAGGTCCTCTGGGGCGGGGGTTTTAGGAGGCTACACCTTC. It is translated as CASRSSGAGVLGGYTF. The chain uses TRBV27 and TRBJ1-2; perhaps TRBD1 as D (5 bases). V shed 6 bases and J shed 8 bases, with 25 bases lying between them. Looked up from germline, CDR1 is MNHEY and CDR2 is SMNVEV (reference sequence). The CDR3 runs 16 residues.

The chain links TRBV20-1 to TRBJ2-7, with TRBD2 matching 8 bases. Germline loops: CDR1 DFQATT, CDR2 SNEGSKA (reference sequence). The CDR3 has 16 residues. Trimming removed 0 bases from V and 0 bases from J; junction bases left unmatched: 7. The CDR3 is CSARDRGGGFSYEQYF. In DNA form, the CDR3 reads TGCAGTGCTAGAGATCGGGGGGGAGGATTCTCCTACGAGCAGTACTTC.

This clonotype was found once. This chain uses TRBV7-9 with TRBJ2-7, with D maybe TRBD1 (5 bases). The CDR3 contains 14 residues. V was cut by 1 base and J by 5 bases, with 12 bases left in between. Germline CDR1 SEHNR, CDR2 FQNEAQ (reference sequence). The CDR3 DNA reads TGTGCCAGCAGCTTAGTGGCAGGGTTGGACGAGCAGTACTTC. Its translation: CASSLVAGLDEQYF.

The chain is built from TRBV9 and TRBJ2-7, with D perhaps matching TRBD2 (6 bases). This CDR3 region has 15 residues. V gave up 0 bases and J gave up 3 bases, with 13 bases separating them. Germline CDR1 is SGDLS and CDR2 is YYNGEE. The CDR3 sequence is CASSVGDSGFYEQYF. CDR3 in DNA: TGTGCCAGCAGCGTAGGGGATAGCGGATTCTACGAGCAGTACTTC.

The chain employs TRBV9 and TRBJ2-2; 7 nucleotides align to TRBD2. Trimming removed 4 bases from V and 5 bases from J; junction bases left unmatched: 5. Per germline, CDR1 SGDLS and CDR2 YYNGEE. The CDR3 consists of 14 residues. The CDR3 protein is CASSPGGGTGELFF. As DNA, the CDR3 is TGTGCCAGCAGCCCAGGCGGGGGTACCGGGGAGCTGTTTTTT.

This clonotype was seen a single time. The rearrangement links TRBV7-9 to TRBJ2-7, with 10 bases matching TRBD2. The CDR3 length is 15 residues. Losses at the gene ends were 4 bases for V and 2 bases for J; bases not matched to a gene: 5. The germline gives CDR1 SEHNR, CDR2 FQNEAQ (reference sequence). The DNA of the CDR3 is TGTGCCAGCAGCTCTAGCGGGAGTCAACCCTACGAGCAGTACTTC. The encoded protein is CASSSSGSQPYEQYF.

This clonotype has a handful of counts. The gene calls are TRBV4-3 and TRBJ1-1, with D tentatively TRBD1 (6 bases). V shed 0 bases and J shed 6 bases, with 11 bases lying between them. The CDR3 sequence is 14 residues long. CDR1 LGHNA and CDR2 YSLEER come from the germline V gene. CDR3 in DNA: TGCGCCAGCAGCCAAGATCGGGGGGCGGCTGAAGCTTTCTTT. Residues: CASSQDRGAAEAFF.

This rearrangement joins TRBV20-1 to TRBJ2-5; tentative D call: TRBD2 (7 bases). This CDR3 region has 14 residues. In germline, CDR1 is DFQATT, CDR2 SNEGSKA (reference sequence). V was cut by 6 bases and J by 2 bases, with 16 bases left in between. The CDR3 region is CSARGGAGQETQYF. The DNA of the CDR3 is TGCAGTGCCAGGGGAGGGGCGGGGCAAGAGACCCAGTACTTC.

The J gene is TRBJ2-5, the V gene TRBV12-3 or TRBV12-4, with D perhaps matching TRBD1 (5 bases). V was pared by 3 bases and J by 5 bases, with 10 bases between. The CDR3 covers 13 residues. CDR3 sequence reads: CASSFPGLETQYF. The CDR3 DNA reads as TGTGCCAGCAGTTTTCCAGGGTTGGAGACCCAGTACTTC.

This chain uses TRBV6-4 with TRBJ2-2, with a possible D match to TRBD1 (6 bases). Germline-derived CDR1 and CDR2 are MRHNA and SNTAGT. The germline V and J ends were trimmed by 3 bases and 3 bases, with 8 bases remaining between them. This CDR3 contains 14 residues. In DNA, the CDR3 is TGTGCCAGCAGTGATAGGACAGACACCGGGGAGCTGTTTTTT. Its translation: CASSDRTDTGELFF.

This clonotype appeared once. The CDR3 loop is CASSQVPREYNSPLHF. The CDR3 DNA is TGCGCCAGCAGCCAAGTACCCAGGGAGTATAATTCACCCCTCCACTTT. This chain links TRBV4-3 with TRBJ1-6, with a weak D call TRBD1 (5 bases). V was shortened by 1 base and J by 4 bases, with 11 bases between the two germline ends. Germline CDR1 LGHNA, CDR2 YSLEER. CDR3 length: 16 amino acids.

This clonotype was observed a single time. The V and J genes are TRBV30 and TRBJ2-5; D uncertain. The CDR3 extends over 12 amino acids. From germline, CDR1 is GTSNPN and CDR2 SVGIG (reference sequence). Trimming removed 2 bases at V and 4 bases at J, with 8 bases between. The CDR3 DNA sequence: TGTGCCTGGAGTCCAGCTGGAGAGACCCAGTACTTC. Protein sequence: CAWSPAGETQYF. Full variable domain (rest looked up from reference TRBV30 and TRBJ2-5): SQTIHQWPATLVQPVGSPLSLECTVEGTSNPNLYWYRQAAGRGLQLLFYSVGIGQISSEVPQNLSASRPQDRQFILSSKKLLLSDSGFYLCAWSPAGETQYFGPGTRLLVL.

This clonotype occurred a few times. The chain uses TRBV5-4 and TRBJ2-7, with 7 bases that match TRBD1. V dropped 4 bases and J dropped 6; count of bases not matched to a gene: 7. Germline values: CDR1 SGHNT, CDR2 YYREEE (reference sequence). The CDR3 has 13 residues. DNA of the CDR3: TGTGCCAGCAGCCTCCGAGGGGGCGGCGAGCAGTACTTC. Protein product: CASSLRGGGEQYF.

The CDR3 loop reads CASSLWTGGGGEKLFF. The CDR3 DNA follows: TGTGCCAGCAGTTTATGGACAGGGGGCGGCGGTGAAAAACTGTTTTTT. V gene TRBV27 combines with J gene TRBJ1-4, with 11 bases fitting TRBD1. Per germline, CDR1 MNHEY and CDR2 SMNVEV (reference sequence). Unmatched junction bases numbered 5, after V lost 1 base and J lost 7 bases. The CDR3 contains 16 residues.

The chain joins TRBV7-3 to TRBJ2-5; D gene ambiguous. Germline V gives CDR1 SGHTA, CDR2 FQGTGA. V was cut by 5 bases and J by 2 bases, with 12 bases left in between. The CDR3 has 14 amino acids. The CDR3 nucleotides are TGTGCCAGCAGCCCAGAAGGGCAGCAAGAGACCCAGTACTTC. Its protein is CASSPEGQQETQYF.

The chain uses TRBV28 and TRBJ2-7; maybe TRBD2 (5 bases). Per the germline V gene, CDR1 is MDHEN and CDR2 is SYDVKM. There are 13 residues in the CDR3. V was cut by 2 bases and J by 4 bases, with 9 bases left in between. This CDR3 reads CASSLVGGYEQYF. The CDR3 nucleotides are TGTGCCAGCAGTTTAGTAGGCGGGTACGAGCAGTACTTC.

This clonotype came up once. The chain combines TRBV6-5 with TRBJ2-7; possible D gene TRBD2, 5 bases. The germline V gene has CDR1 MNHEY and CDR2 SVGAGI. Trimming removed 6 bases at V and 5 bases at J, with 11 bases between. The CDR3 sequence is 12 residues long. CDR3 DNA: TGTGCCAGCAGGACACTAGGTAACGAGCAGTACTTC. It encodes CASRTLGNEQYF.

The J gene is TRBJ2-5, the V gene TRBV27; D gene uncertain. The CDR3 consists of 15 residues. CDR1 is MNHEY, CDR2 SMNVEV, per germline (reference sequence). V lost 5 bases and J lost 3, with 16 bases in between. The CDR3 is CASSPRTPGEETQYF. The CDR3 DNA reads as TGTGCCAGCAGTCCTAGGACCCCTGGGGAAGAGACCCAGTACTTC.

The rearrangement links TRBV29-1 to TRBJ1-1; D is unclear. V lost 4 bases to trimming and J lost 5 bases, with 11 bases between them. The CDR3 loop spans 12 amino acids. Germline loops: CDR1 SQVTM, CDR2 ANQGSEA. DNA of the CDR3: TGCAGCGTTGGTGAGGGCGGGACTGAAGCTTTCTTT. The encoded protein is CSVGEGGTEAFF. Drawing the rest from reference TRBV29-1 and TRBJ1-1, the complete variable domain is SAVISQKPSRDICQRGTSLTIQCQVDSQVTMMFWYRQQPGQSLTLIATANQGSEATYESGFVIDKFPISRPNLTFSTLTVSNMSPEDSSIYLCSVGEGGTEAFFGQGTRLTVV.

The rearrangement joins TRBV7-8 to TRBJ1-2, with D uncertain. Germline CDR1 SGHVS, CDR2 FQNEAQ. Trimming left V 0 bases short and J 3 bases short, with 8 bases between. The CDR3 consists of 14 residues. The CDR3: CASSLAYSYYGYTF. The CDR3 nucleotides are TGTGCCAGCAGCTTAGCGTACAGCTACTATGGCTACACCTTC.